This entry lists 18 T cell receptor beta chains sequenced from one sample in a study of blood T cell repertoires in COVID-19. Profiled with immunoSEQ multiplex PCR; TCRdb holds only in-frame clones, not every one. The profile covers 170,000 or so clones, with around 86% appearing a single time and roughly 2.5% taken by the ten largest. The sample comprised peripheral blood. Source of these receptors: a man between 40 and 49 years old with active or convalescent COVID-19.

This clone was seen more than once but under ten times. This chain links TRBV5-6 with TRBJ2-1; 7 bases are shared with TRBD2. CDR1 is SGHDT, CDR2 YYEEEE, per germline. V shed 0 bases, J shed 6 bases, and the junction held 3 bases outside the gene matches. The CDR3 consists of 14 residues. The CDR3: CASSLGTRGNEQFF. CDR3 nucleotides: TGTGCCAGCAGCTTGGGGACTAGGGGCAATGAGCAGTTCTTC.

This chain connects TRBV5-1 to TRBJ2-4, with 10 nucleotides matching TRBD1. CDR1 is SGHRS, CDR2 YFSETQ, per germline. The CDR3 extends over 15 amino acids. V was clipped by 4 bases and J by 8 bases; unmatched bases: 9. CDR3 nucleotides: TGCGCCAGCAGCCCCCCGGGACAGGGGATACACATTCAGTACTTC. It translates to CASSPPGQGIHIQYF.

The chain links TRBV12-3 or TRBV12-4 to TRBJ2-5; D may be TRBD1 (6 bases). Trimming stripped 8 bases from V and 2 bases from J, with 12 bases between. This CDR3 is 13 amino acids long. In DNA, the CDR3 is TGTGCCAGCCGGTTGGGGGCACAAGAGACCCAGTACTTC. Encoded protein: CASRLGAQETQYF.

The J gene is TRBJ2-1, the V gene TRBV28; a weak D match, TRBD1 (5 bases). Deletions cut 6 bases from V and 8 bases from J, with 14 bases between. The CDR3 runs to 13 residues. Per the germline V gene, CDR1 is MDHEN and CDR2 is SYDVKM. The CDR3 DNA sequence: TGTGCCAGCAGGCAGCAGGGAAATGATGAGCAGTTCTTC. As protein: CASRQQGNDEQFF.

The gene calls are TRBV5-1 and TRBJ2-4; 8 bases match TRBD1. Trimming at V came to 4 bases and at J to 6 bases, leaving 6 bases not matched to a gene. The CDR3 is made up of 14 amino acids. Germline V CDR1 and CDR2: SGHRS, YFSETQ. The CDR3 spells CASSVTGAVNIQYF. The DNA for the CDR3 is TGCGCCAGCAGCGTGACAGGGGCGGTAAACATTCAGTACTTC.

J is TRBJ1-6 and V is TRBV7-6; the match to TRBD1 covers 7 bases. Trimming removed 6 bases from V and 7 bases from J; junction bases left unmatched: 3. Germline V CDR1 and CDR2: SGHVS, FNYEAQ. The CDR3 consists of 13 residues. CDR3 amino acids: CASRGQTNSPLHF. The CDR3 DNA is TGTGCCAGCAGGGGACAGACGAATTCACCCCTCCACTTT.

This chain joins TRBV27 and TRBJ1-5; the match to TRBD1 covers 7 bases. Germline V gene lookup returns CDR1 MNHEY and CDR2 SMNVEV (reference sequence). Losses at the gene ends were 7 bases for V and 0 bases for J; bases not matched to a gene: 12. The CDR3 length is 17 residues. DNA of the CDR3: TGTGCCAGCAAGCCGGGACAGCCAACCCTTAGCAATCAGCCCCAGCATTTT. Its protein is CASKPGQPTLSNQPQHF.

Here the CDR3 reads CASTSVAGETTGELFF. The DNA of the CDR3 is TGTGCCAGCACGAGTGTAGCGGGGGAAACCACCGGGGAGCTGTTTTTT. The chain employs TRBV28 and TRBJ2-2; 9 bases align to TRBD2. The V gene end was trimmed by 7 bases and the J gene end by 4 bases; junction bases not matched to a gene: 10. The CDR3 runs 16 residues. The germline CDR1 and CDR2 sequences are MDHEN and SYDVKM.

This clone was recorded once. The chain is built from TRBV30 and TRBJ1-5; tentatively, D is TRBD1 (6 bases). V dropped 0 bases and J dropped 6 bases, with 9 bases sitting between them. This CDR3 has 13 residues. CDR1 GTSNPN and CDR2 SVGIG come from the germline V gene (reference sequence). CDR3 sequence reads: CAWSVQGRQPQHF. CDR3 coding DNA: TGTGCCTGGAGTGTACAGGGACGTCAGCCCCAGCATTTT.

The J gene is TRBJ1-3, the V gene TRBV30; D uncertain. The germline CDR1 and CDR2 sequences are GTSNPN and SVGIG (reference sequence). V dropped 0 bases and J dropped 7 bases, with 10 bases sitting between them. CDR3 length: 13 amino acids. CDR3 amino acids: CAWSVGEGNTIYF. DNA of the CDR3: TGTGCCTGGAGTGTTGGAGAGGGCAACACCATATATTTT.

V and J are TRBV7-2 and TRBJ2-7, with 9 bases aligning to TRBD1. Unmatched junction bases numbered 10, after V lost 2 bases and J lost 5 bases. There are 16 residues in the CDR3. Germline loops: CDR1 SGHTA, CDR2 FQGNSA. The CDR3 bases are TGTGCCAGCAGCTTACTATCCGGGACAGGGCGTCACGAGCAGTACTTC. Its translation: CASSLLSGTGRHEQYF.

The rearrangement uses TRBV6-5 and TRBJ1-5; weak D call: TRBD1 (6 bases). CDR3 length equals 15 residues. Germline CDR1 is MNHEY and CDR2 is SVGAGI. Between the trimmed V and J ends, which lost 6 bases and 5 bases, there was a span of 17 bases. The chain's CDR3 is CASRQQGNRDQPQHF. CDR3 coding DNA: TGTGCCAGCAGACAACAGGGAAACCGGGATCAGCCCCAGCATTTT.

V is TRBV12-2 and J is TRBJ2-7; the table's D call, TRBD2, has no DNA check behind it. TRBV12-2 is a pseudogene segment. This CDR3 has 13 amino acids. CDR3 residues: CASRLVLLVEQYF. The CDR3 DNA is TGTGCAAGTCGCTTAGTACTTCTGGTAGAGCAGTACTTC.

V is TRBV4-2 and J is TRBJ1-2; tentatively, D is TRBD1 (6 bases). There are 16 residues in the CDR3. Trimming pared 0 bases from V and 8 bases from J, leaving 19 bases between. Germline CDR1 and CDR2: LGHNA and YNFKEQ. The CDR3 sequence is CASSQDRLDSLRGYTF. DNA of the CDR3: TGTGCCAGCAGCCAAGATCGGTTGGACAGTCTAAGGGGCTACACCTTC.

In nucleotides, the CDR3 is TGTGCCAGCTCACCACCGAACGGAGTCACCGGGGAGCTGTTTTTT. Residues: CASSPPNGVTGELFF. The J gene is TRBJ2-2, the V gene TRBV18; no reliable D call. This CDR3 comprises 15 residues. Germline CDR1 reads KGHSH; CDR2 reads LQKENI. Trimming took 0 bases from V and 4 from J, leaving 9 bases between them.

The chain uses TRBV19 and TRBJ2-1; 8 bases fit TRBD2. There are 16 residues in the CDR3. The trim removed 1 base at V and 6 bases at J, leaving 8 bases unmatched. CDR1 and CDR2 (germline): LNHDA, SQIVND (reference sequence). Here the CDR3 reads CASSIGDSGAPNEQFF. The CDR3 DNA follows: TGTGCCAGTAGTATAGGAGATAGCGGGGCTCCCAATGAGCAGTTCTTC.

A few counts support this clone. The CDR3 DNA reads TGCGCCAGCAGCCACACCAGCGGGGGGGCGTTGTATGAGCAGTTCTTC. This codes for CASSHTSGGALYEQFF. The gene calls are TRBV4-1 and TRBJ2-1; 10 bases map to TRBD2. J lost 8 bases, V lost 3 bases, and 10 bases had no gene match. Germline V lookup: CDR1 MGHRA, CDR2 YSYEKL. The length of the CDR3 is 16 residues.

This chain links TRBV4-1 with TRBJ1-2, with D possibly TRBD1 on 5 matching bases. Trimming left V 4 bases short and J 3 bases short, with 24 bases between. CDR3 length: 18 residues. Germline V CDR1 and CDR2: MGHRA, YSYEKL. The CDR3 loop reads CASSLHAGSGRSHYGYTF. CDR3 DNA: TGCGCCAGCAGCCTCCATGCGGGGTCGGGGCGCTCCCACTATGGCTACACCTTC.